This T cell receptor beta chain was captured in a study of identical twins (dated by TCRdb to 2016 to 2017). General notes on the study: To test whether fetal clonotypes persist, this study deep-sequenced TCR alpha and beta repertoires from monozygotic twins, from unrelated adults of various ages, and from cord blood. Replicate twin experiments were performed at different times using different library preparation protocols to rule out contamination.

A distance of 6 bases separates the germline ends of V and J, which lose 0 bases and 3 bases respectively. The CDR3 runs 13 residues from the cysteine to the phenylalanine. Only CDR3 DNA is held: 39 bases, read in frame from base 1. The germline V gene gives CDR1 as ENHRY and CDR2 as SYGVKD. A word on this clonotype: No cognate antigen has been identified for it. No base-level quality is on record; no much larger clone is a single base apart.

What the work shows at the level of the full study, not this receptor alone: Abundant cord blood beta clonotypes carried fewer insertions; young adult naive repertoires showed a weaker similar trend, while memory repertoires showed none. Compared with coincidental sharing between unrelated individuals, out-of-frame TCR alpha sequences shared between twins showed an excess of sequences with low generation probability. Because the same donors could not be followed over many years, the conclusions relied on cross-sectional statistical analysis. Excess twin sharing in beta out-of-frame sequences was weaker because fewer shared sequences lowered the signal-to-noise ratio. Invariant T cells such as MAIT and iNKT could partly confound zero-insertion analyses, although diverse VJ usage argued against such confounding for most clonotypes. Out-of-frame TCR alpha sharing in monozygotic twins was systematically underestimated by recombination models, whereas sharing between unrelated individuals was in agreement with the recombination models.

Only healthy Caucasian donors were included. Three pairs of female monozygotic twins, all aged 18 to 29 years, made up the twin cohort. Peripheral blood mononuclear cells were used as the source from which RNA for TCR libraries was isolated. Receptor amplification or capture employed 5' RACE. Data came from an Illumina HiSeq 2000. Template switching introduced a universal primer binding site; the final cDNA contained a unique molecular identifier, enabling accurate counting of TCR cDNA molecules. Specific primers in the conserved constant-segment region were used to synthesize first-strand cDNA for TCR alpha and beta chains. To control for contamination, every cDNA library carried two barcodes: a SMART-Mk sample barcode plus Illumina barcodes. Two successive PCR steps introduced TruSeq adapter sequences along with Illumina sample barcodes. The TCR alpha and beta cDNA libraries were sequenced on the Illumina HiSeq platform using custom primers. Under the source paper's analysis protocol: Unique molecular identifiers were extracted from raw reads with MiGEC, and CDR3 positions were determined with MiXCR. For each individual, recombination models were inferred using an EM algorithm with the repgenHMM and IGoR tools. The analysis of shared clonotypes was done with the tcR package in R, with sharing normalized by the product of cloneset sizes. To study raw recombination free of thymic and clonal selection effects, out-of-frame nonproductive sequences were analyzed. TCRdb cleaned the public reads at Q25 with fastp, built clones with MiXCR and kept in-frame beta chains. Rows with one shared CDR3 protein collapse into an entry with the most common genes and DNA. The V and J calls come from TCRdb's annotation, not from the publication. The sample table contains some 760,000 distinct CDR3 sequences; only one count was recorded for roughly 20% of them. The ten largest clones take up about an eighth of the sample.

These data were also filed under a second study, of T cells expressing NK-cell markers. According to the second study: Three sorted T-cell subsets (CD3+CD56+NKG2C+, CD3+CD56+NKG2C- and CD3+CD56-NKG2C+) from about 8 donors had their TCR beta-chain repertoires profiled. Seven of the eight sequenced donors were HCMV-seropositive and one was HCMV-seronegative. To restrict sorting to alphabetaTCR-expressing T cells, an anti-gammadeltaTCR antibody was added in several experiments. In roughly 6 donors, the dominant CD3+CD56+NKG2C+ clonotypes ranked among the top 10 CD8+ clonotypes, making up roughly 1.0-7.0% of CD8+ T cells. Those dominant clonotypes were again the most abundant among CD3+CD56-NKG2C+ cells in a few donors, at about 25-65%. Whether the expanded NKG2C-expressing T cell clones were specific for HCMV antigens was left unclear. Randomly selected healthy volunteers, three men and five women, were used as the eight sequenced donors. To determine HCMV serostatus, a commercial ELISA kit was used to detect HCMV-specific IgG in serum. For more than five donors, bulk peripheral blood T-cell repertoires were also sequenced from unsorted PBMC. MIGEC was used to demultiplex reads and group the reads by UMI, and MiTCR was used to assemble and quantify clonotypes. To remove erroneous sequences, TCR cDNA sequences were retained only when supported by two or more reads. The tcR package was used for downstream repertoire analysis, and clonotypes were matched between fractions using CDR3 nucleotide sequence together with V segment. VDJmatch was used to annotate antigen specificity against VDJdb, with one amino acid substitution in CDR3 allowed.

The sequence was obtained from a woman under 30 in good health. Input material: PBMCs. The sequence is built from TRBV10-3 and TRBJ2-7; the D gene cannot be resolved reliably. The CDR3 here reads CAISESLIYEQYF. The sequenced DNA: TGTGCCATCAGTGAGTCCCTCATCTACGAGCAGTACTTC.